Following are 22 T cell receptor beta chains from one sample sequenced in a study of post-analysis software for immune sequencing data. The study, taken as a whole, reports: TRBV5-6, TRBV5-1 and TRBV20-1 were among 4 or 5 TRBV segments more frequent in patients than controls.

These receptors' targets are unknown. Unique molecular identifiers were present in the TCR beta cDNA libraries. TCRdb reprocessed the PCR reads via MiXCR and lists one record per CDR3 protein. The sample shows 750,000 to 950,000 distinct CDR3 sequences, roughly 50% of them seen only once. The sequencing sample was made of blood. These receptors originate from a girl aged 5-17 years with multiple sclerosis.

The chain joins TRBV29-1 to TRBJ1-2; a weak D match, TRBD1 (5 bases). The germline CDR1 and CDR2 sequences are SQVTM and ANQGSEA. Trimming cost V 4 bases and J 1 base, with 7 bases left between them. There are 12 residues in the CDR3. The CDR3 nucleotides read TGCAGCGTTGGGGGGGATAACTATGGCTACACCTTC. Amino acids: CSVGGDNYGYTF.

As concerns this clonotype: No DNA is shown, since the ends of the CDR3 on it are uncertain; the CDR3 is the one TCRdb lists. V gene TRBV29-1 combines with J gene TRBJ1-2. The germline V gene encodes CDR1 SQVTM and CDR2 ANQGSEA. The CDR3 contains 14 residues when both ends are counted. CDR3: CSATLKRGSYGCTF.

This clonotype was detected a few times. This rearrangement joins TRBV7-3 to TRBJ2-1, with D possibly TRBD1 on 6 matching bases. The CDR3 loop spans 14 amino acids. In germline, CDR1 is SGHTA, CDR2 FQGTGA. V lost 5 bases to trimming and J lost 2 bases, with 10 bases between them. The CDR3 coding sequence is TGTGCCAGCAGCGAGAAGGGGGCCTACAATGAGCAGTTCTTC. Encoded protein: CASSEKGAYNEQFF.

This clonotype was picked up one time. A much larger clone is a single base away; this may be a read error. The genes are TRBV12-3 or TRBV12-4 and TRBJ2-1; 7 bases map to TRBD1. The end of the DNA is better explained by TRBJ2-7, so the J call may be wrong. The CDR3 runs to 14 residues. Here the CDR3 DNA reads TGTGCCAGCAGCCCGGGACAGAGGACCTACGAGCAGTACTTC. This encodes CASSPGQRTYEQYF.

The V and J genes are TRBV29-1 and TRBJ2-1; 7 bases fit TRBD1. CDR1 SQVTM and CDR2 ANQGSEA come from the germline V gene. The J segment lost 5 bases and the V segment lost 3 bases, leaving 4 bases of the junction unmatched. The CDR3 length is 13 residues. DNA for the CDR3: TGCAGCGTTGAGTCAGGGGGTCACAATGAGCAGTTCTTC. Translation: CSVESGGHNEQFF.

The chain employs TRBV3-1 and TRBJ2-7, with 12 bases matching TRBD2. This CDR3 spans 19 amino acids. Trimming cost V 3 bases and J 2 bases; bases outside gene matches: 14. The germline V gene has CDR1 LGHDT and CDR2 YNNKEL (reference sequence). The CDR3 DNA follows: TGTGCCAGCAGCCAGTATCTTGCTAGCGGGAGGGCCCTTGCCTACGAGCAGTACTTC. It encodes CASSQYLASGRALAYEQYF.

In its sample, this clonotype was seen a few times. The rearrangement uses TRBV2 and TRBJ2-5; D not certain. Germline V CDR1 and CDR2: SNHLY, FYNNEI. The CDR3 sequence is 11 residues long. V lost 2 bases and J 3 bases, leaving 1 base between the germline ends. The CDR3 here is CASSEKETQYF. CDR3 DNA sequence: TGTGCCAGCAGTGAAAAAGAGACCCAGTACTTC.

V usage is TRBV7-3 and J usage is TRBJ1-2; D perhaps matches TRBD1 (5 bases). V shed 5 bases and J shed 4 bases, with 23 bases lying between them. The CDR3 consists of 17 residues. Germline V CDR1 and CDR2: SGHTA, FQGTGA. This CDR3 reads CASSATRVGVGGYGYTF. The DNA of the CDR3 is TGTGCCAGCAGCGCTACCCGAGTGGGGGTCGGCGGCTATGGCTACACCTTC.

This clonotype was seen only a few times. V and J are TRBV7-2 and TRBJ2-4, with 14 nucleotides matching TRBD2. The junction had 5 bases not matched to a gene; V was cut back by 1 base and J by 3 bases. The CDR3 sequence is 18 residues long. Germline lookup yields CDR1 SGHTA and CDR2 FQGNSA. CDR3 in amino acids: CASSLGLAGGPVKNIQYF. The CDR3 region has the DNA TGTGCCAGCAGCTTAGGACTAGCGGGAGGGCCTGTCAAAAACATTCAGTACTTC.

V usage is TRBV6-8 and J usage is TRBJ2-4; TRBD1 agrees at 8 bases. Germline V CDR1 and CDR2: MNHGY, SAAAGT. V was clipped by 0 bases and J by 7 bases; unmatched bases: 11. This CDR3 comprises 17 residues. CDR3 nucleotide sequence: TGTGCCAGCAGTTACTCGCAAAGGACAGGGAAGGTGAACATTCAGTACTTC. This translates into CASSYSQRTGKVNIQYF.

The chain is built from TRBV7-8 and TRBJ2-1; D gene ambiguous. This CDR3 has 14 amino acids. Germline V gives CDR1 SGHVS, CDR2 FQNEAQ. Trimming left V 7 bases short and J 4 bases short, with 14 bases between. The CDR3, as DNA: TGTGCCAGCATCTACCAGCGAGAGTACAATGAGCAGTTCTTC. Translation: CASIYQREYNEQFF.

The V and J genes are TRBV12-3 or TRBV12-4 and TRBJ1-2; D call uncertain. V lost 8 bases, J lost 4 bases, and 20 bases lay in between. The CDR3 consists of 15 residues. The CDR3 nucleotides read TGTGCCAGCCAAGGCGGGAGGACTATGGGCTATGGCTACACCTTC. Translated: CASQGGRTMGYGYTF.

The chain couples TRBV12-3 or TRBV12-4 to TRBJ2-1; D is possibly TRBD1 (6 bases). V dropped 6 bases and J dropped 2 bases, with 14 bases sitting between them. The CDR3 has 15 residues. The CDR3: CASRFKRTAYNEQFF. CDR3 in DNA: TGTGCCAGCAGATTTAAAAGGACAGCCTACAATGAGCAGTTCTTC.

This clonotype was seen more than once but under ten times. The CDR3 DNA is TGTGCCAGCAGCTTAGGGTTGGCGGGAGGCACTGAAGCTTTCTTT. It specifies CASSLGLAGGTEAFF. J is TRBJ1-1 and V is TRBV7-3; D remains ambiguous. Trimming shortened V by 2 bases and J by 4 bases, and 14 bases separated the two germline ends. Germline V lookup: CDR1 SGHTA, CDR2 FQGTGA. The CDR3 loop spans 15 amino acids.

The chain is built from TRBV5-1 and TRBJ2-1; 10 positions match TRBD2. Germline lookup yields CDR1 SGHRS and CDR2 YFSETQ. The CDR3 contains 17 residues. V lost 4 bases to trimming and J lost 2 bases; unmatched junction nucleotides: 9. In DNA form, the CDR3 reads TGCGCCAGCAGCCCTAAGGGAAGCGGGAGGGCCTACAATGAGCAGTTCTTC. Translation: CASSPKGSGRAYNEQFF.

This chain connects TRBV5-1 to TRBJ2-5; weak D call: TRBD2 (5 bases). Trimming removed 2 bases from V and 5 bases from J, with 13 bases in between. This CDR3 is 14 amino acids long. From germline, CDR1 is SGHRS and CDR2 YFSETQ. CDR3 protein: CASSFGWGVETQYF. The CDR3 nucleotides are TGCGCCAGCAGCTTTGGGTGGGGAGTTGAGACCCAGTACTTC.

This clonotype was picked up a small number of times. J is TRBJ2-4 and V is TRBV25-1, with D perhaps matching TRBD1 or TRBD2 (5 bases each). Trimming removed 7 bases from V and 7 bases from J, with 11 bases in between. The CDR3 has 12 amino acids. CDR1 is MGHDK, CDR2 SYGVNS, per germline. CDR3 loop: CASTGTSNIQYF. CDR3 DNA: TGTGCCAGCACCGGGACCAGTAACATTCAGTACTTC.

This clonotype was counted a few times. The chain uses TRBV9 and TRBJ2-4; D is tentatively TRBD1 or TRBD2 (5 bases each). The DNA end favors TRBJ2-7, so the J call may be wrong. In germline, CDR1 is SGDLS, CDR2 YYNGEE. CDR3 size: 16 residues. In DNA, the CDR3 is TGTGCCAGCAGCGTAGTAGGGGAGTATCCTTCGGACGAGCAGTACTTC. Protein: CASSVVGEYPSDEQYF.

This clonotype occurred a few times. The J gene is TRBJ2-4, the V gene TRBV18, with 10 bases fitting TRBD1. The J call is uncertain, as TRBJ2-7 better fits the DNA end. CDR1 KGHSH and CDR2 LQKENI come from the germline V gene. The CDR3 is 15 residues long. DNA for the CDR3: TGTGCCAGCTCACCAGGACAGGGGGGTACCTACGAGCAGTACTTC. It yields the protein CASSPGQGGTYEQYF.

The chain employs TRBV5-1 and TRBJ2-7, with 9 nucleotides matching TRBD1. The germline V gene has CDR1 SGHRS and CDR2 YFSETQ. CDR3 length: 15 amino acids. V lost 0 bases and J lost 3; bases outside the gene matches: 4. CDR3 nucleotides: TGCGCCAGCAGCTTGGTTCCGGGACAGGGCTACGAGCAGTACTTC. Amino acids: CASSLVPGQGYEQYF.

The chain uses TRBV5-5 and TRBJ1-1; TRBD1 is a possible D gene (5 bases). From germline, CDR1 is SGHKS and CDR2 YYEKEE (reference sequence). Trimming stripped 4 bases from V and 1 base from J, with 11 bases between. The CDR3 contains 14 residues. In nucleotides, the CDR3 is TGTGCCAGCAGCCTATATGGGACGAACACTGAAGCTTTCTTT. It yields the protein CASSLYGTNTEAFF.

J is TRBJ2-7 and V is TRBV5-1, with D tentatively TRBD2 (5 bases). CDR1 is SGHRS and CDR2 is YFSETQ in the germline V gene. The CDR3 is 14 residues long. The V end was cut by 0 bases, the J end by 0 bases, with 7 bases between. The CDR3 sequence: CASSLDAGSYEQYF. The CDR3, as DNA: TGCGCCAGCAGCTTGGACGCGGGCTCCTACGAGCAGTACTTC. Filled out from reference TRBV5-1 and TRBJ2-7, the complete variable domain reads KAGVTQTPRYLIKTRGQQVTLSCSPISGHRSVSWYQQTPGQGLQFLFEYFSETQRNKGNFPGRFSGRQFSNSRSEMNVSTLELGDSALYLCASSLDAGSYEQYFGPGTRLTVT.